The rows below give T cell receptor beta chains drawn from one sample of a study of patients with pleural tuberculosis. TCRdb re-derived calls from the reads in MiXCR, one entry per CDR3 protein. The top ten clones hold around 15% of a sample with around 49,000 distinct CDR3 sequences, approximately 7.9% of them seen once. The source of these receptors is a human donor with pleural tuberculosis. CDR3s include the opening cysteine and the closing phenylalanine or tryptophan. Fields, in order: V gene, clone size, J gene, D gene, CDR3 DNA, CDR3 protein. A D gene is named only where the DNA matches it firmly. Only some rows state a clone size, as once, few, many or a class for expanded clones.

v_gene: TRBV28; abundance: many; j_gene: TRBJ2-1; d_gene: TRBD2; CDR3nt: TGTGCCAGCAGTCCTAGCGGGAGTCACAATGAGCAGTTCTTC; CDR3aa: CASSPSGSHNEQFF
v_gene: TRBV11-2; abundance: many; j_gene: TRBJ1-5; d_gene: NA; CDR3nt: TGTGCCAGCAGCTTAAACGCATTTCAGCCCCAGCATTTT; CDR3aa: CASSLNAFQPQHF
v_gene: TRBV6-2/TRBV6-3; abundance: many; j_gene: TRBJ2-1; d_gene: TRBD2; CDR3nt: TGTGCCAGCAGTTACAGTCGGGCTAGCGGGAGTAATGAGCAGTTCTTC; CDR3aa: CASSYSRASGSNEQFF
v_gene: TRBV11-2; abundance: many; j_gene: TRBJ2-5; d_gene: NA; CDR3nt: TGTGCCAGCAGTACGGGAGTAGGGAAAGAGACCCAGTACTTC; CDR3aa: CASSTGVGKETQYF
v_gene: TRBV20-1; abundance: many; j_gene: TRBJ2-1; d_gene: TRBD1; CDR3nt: TGCAGTGCTAGCACCGGACAGGAGTTGAACAATGAGCAGTTCTTC; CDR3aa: CSASTGQELNNEQFF
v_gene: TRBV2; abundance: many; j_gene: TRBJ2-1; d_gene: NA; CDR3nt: TGTGCCAGCAAGGACGGTTCCTACAATGAGCAGTTCTTC; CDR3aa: CASKDGSYNEQFF
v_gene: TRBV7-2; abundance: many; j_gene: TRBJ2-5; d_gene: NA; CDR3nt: TGTGCCAGCAGCTTTGCGGGGTCCCAAGAGACCCAGTACTTC; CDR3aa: CASSFAGSQETQYF
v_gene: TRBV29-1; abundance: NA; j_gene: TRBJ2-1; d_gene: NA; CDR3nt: TGCAGCGTTGAAGTTAGCGTAAATGAGCAGTTCTTC; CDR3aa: CSVEVSVNEQFF
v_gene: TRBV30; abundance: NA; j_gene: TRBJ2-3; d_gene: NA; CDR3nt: TGTGCCTGGAGGCTAGTTTTAGATACGCAGTATTTT; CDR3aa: CAWRLVLDTQYF
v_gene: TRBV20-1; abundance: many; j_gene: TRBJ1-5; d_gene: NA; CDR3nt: TGCAGTGCTAGAGATCCGGGTAGCAATCAGCCCCAGCATTTT; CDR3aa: CSARDPGSNQPQHF
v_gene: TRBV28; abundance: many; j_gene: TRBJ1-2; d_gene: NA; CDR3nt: TGTGCCAGCAGTTTAGCTGGCTCACAGCATGGGGGCTACACCTTC; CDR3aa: CASSLAGSQHGGYTF
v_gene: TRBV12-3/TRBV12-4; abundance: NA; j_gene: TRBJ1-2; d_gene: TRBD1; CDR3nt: TGTGCCAGCACCCGACAGGGGGCTCCCTATGGCTACACCTTC; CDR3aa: CASTRQGAPYGYTF
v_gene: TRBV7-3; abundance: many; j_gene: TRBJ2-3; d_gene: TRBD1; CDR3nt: TGTGCCAGCAGCTCAACAGGGGGTGTAGATACGCAGTATTTT; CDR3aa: CASSSTGGVDTQYF
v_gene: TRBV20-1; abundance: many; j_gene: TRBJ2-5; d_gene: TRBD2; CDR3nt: TGCAGTGCCCCCGGGACTAGCGGGAGTGTCACCCAGTACTTC; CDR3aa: CSAPGTSGSVTQYF
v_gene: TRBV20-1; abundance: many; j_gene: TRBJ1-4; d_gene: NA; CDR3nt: TGCAGTGCACGGACAGAAACTAATGAAAAACTGTTTTTT; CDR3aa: CSARTETNEKLFF
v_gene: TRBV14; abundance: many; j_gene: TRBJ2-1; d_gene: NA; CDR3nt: TGTGCCAGCAGCCCGACCGGGACGCCAAAGCTGGGCAATGAGCAGTTCTTC; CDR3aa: CASSPTGTPKLGNEQFF
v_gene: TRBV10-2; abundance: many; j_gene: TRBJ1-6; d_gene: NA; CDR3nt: TGCGCCAGCAGTGATATCGGGGAGACACCCCTCCACTTT; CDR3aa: CASSDIGETPLHF
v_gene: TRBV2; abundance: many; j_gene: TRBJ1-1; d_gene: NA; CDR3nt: TGTGCCAGCAGTGAAGCTTGGGGGAGGAACAAAGCTTTCTTT; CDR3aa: CASSEAWGRNKAFF
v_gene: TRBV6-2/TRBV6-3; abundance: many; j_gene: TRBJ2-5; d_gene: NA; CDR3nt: TGTGCCAGCAGTTACAACGTCCAAGAGACCCAGTACTTC; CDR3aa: CASSYNVQETQYF
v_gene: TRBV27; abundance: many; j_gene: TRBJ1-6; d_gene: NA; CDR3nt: TGTGCCAGCAGTTACCTGGGTGGAGATTCACCCCTCCACTTT; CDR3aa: CASSYLGGDSPLHF
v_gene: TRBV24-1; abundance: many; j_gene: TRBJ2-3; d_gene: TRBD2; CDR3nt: TGTGCCACCAGTGATGCACTAGCGGACAGCACAGATACGCAGTATTTT; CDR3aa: CATSDALADSTDTQYF
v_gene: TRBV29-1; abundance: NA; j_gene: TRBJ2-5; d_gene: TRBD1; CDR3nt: TGCAGCGACCAGGACAGGGGAAAGACCCAGTACTTC; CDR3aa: CSDQDRGKTQYF
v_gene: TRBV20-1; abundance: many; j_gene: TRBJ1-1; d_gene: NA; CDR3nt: TGCAGTGCTAGAGTCCCTCGACAGGCCTTTGAAGCTTTCTTT; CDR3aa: CSARVPRQAFEAFF
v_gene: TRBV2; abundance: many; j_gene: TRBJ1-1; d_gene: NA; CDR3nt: TGTGCCAGCAAGTGGGGGAACACTGAAGCTTTCTTT; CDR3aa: CASKWGNTEAFF
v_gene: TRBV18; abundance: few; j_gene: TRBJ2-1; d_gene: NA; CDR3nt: TGTGCCAGCTCACCAAGGAGCTCCTACAATGAGCAGTTCTTC; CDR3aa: CASSPRSSYNEQFF
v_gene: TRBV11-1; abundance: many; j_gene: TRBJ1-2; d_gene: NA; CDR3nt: TGTGCCAGCAGCGTATTCCATTCCCACAGCTATGGCTACACCTTC; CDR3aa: CASSVFHSHSYGYTF
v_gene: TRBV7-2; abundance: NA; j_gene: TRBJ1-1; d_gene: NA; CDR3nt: TGTGCCAGCAGCTTAGCGGGGATCGCTGAGGCCTCCTTT; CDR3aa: CASSLAGIAEASF
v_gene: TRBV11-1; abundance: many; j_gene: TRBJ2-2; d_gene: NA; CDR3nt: TGTGCCAGCAGTCCTATCGCTGTCGGGGAGCTGTTTTTT; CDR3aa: CASSPIAVGELFF
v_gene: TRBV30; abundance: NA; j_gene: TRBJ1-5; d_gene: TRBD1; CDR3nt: TGTGCCTGGAGTACGAAGACAGGGGATAATCAGCCCCAGCATTTT; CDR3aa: CAWSTKTGDNQPQHF
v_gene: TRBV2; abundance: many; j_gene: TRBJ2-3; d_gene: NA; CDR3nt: TGTGCCAGCAGTGACTGGACTAGCACAGATACGCAGTATTTT; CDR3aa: CASSDWTSTDTQYF
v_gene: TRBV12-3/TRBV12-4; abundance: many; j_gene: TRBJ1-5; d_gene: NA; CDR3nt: TGTGCCAGCAGCGAAAAGACATCACGAGGAAAGCATTTT; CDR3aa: CASSEKTSRGKHF
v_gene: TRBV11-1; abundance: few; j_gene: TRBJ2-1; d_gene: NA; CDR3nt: TGTGCCAGCAGCTCCCTCTTGTGGAATGAGCAGTTCTTC; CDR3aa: CASSSLLWNEQFF
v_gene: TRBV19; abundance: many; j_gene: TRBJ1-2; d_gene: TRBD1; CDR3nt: TGTGCCACAGAGGGACAGGGGGGCTACACCTTC; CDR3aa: CATEGQGGYTF
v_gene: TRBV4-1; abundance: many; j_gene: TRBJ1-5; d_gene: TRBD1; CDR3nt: TGCGCCAGCGGACAGGGTTGGGGCAATCAGCCCCAGCATTTT; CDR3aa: CASGQGWGNQPQHF
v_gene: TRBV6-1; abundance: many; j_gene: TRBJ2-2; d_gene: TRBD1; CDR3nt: TGTGCCAGCAGCGGACAGGGGGCCTTCACCGGGGAGCTGTTTTTT; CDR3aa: CASSGQGAFTGELFF
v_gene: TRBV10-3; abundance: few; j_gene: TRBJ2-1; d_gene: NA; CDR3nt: TGTGCCATCAGTGACGCCGGGACCCGCGACAATGAGCAGTTCTTC; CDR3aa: CAISDAGTRDNEQFF